The next 10 T cell receptor beta chains were all read from a single sample in a study of glioma-infiltrating T cells. The iRepertoire nested amplicon-rescue multiplex PCR amplified TCR alpha and beta CDR3s from RNA. TCRdb itself ran the multiplex PCR reads through MiXCR, one entry per CDR3 protein. Here the sample spans a few hundred thousand distinct CDR3 sequences, 35% to 45% being singletons. Input material: glioma tissue, nonneoplastic brain tissue, or PBMCs (not recorded which). These receptors were taken from a human donor with low-grade glioma or glioblastoma, undergoing nonglioma brain surgery, or in good health (not recorded which).

This clonotype was recorded many times. The V call is TRBV28, the J call TRBJ2-5, with 8 bases fitting TRBD1. V was clipped by 6 bases and J by 5 bases; unmatched bases: 8. Germline V gene data show CDR1 as MDHEN and CDR2 as SYDVKM. This CDR3 is 14 amino acids long. The CDR3 nucleotides are TGTGCCAGCAGCCCCTCAGGACAGGGTGAGACCCAGTACTTC. Its protein product is CASSPSGQGETQYF.

The J gene is TRBJ2-7, the V gene TRBV7-2, with D possibly called TRBD1 or TRBD2 (5 bases each). The CDR3 consists of 15 residues. The ends were cut back, 3 bases at V and 3 bases at J, with 15 bases in the middle. Germline lookup yields CDR1 SGHTA and CDR2 FQGNSA. The CDR3 loop is CASSFTRDLFYEQYF. The CDR3 DNA is TGTGCCAGCAGCTTTACACGGGACCTATTCTACGAGCAGTACTTC.

Turning to this clonotype: This may stem from a read error, because a much larger clone lies one nucleotide away. This sequence joins TRBV6-1 and TRBJ2-5; no firm D call. The CDR3 covers 13 residues. In germline, CDR1 is MNHNS, CDR2 SASEGT. CDR3 residues: CAISVRVEETKYF. Here the CDR3 DNA reads TGTGCCATCAGTGTTCGGGTAGAGGAGACCAAGTACTTC.

The chain carries TRBV6-5 and TRBJ2-7; no reliable D call. This CDR3 contains 14 residues. The germline gives CDR1 MNHEY, CDR2 SVGAGI. Deletions cut 5 bases from V and 2 bases from J, with 13 bases between. CDR3 bases: TGTGCCAGCAGTGAAGATCTGCGGCCCTACGAGCAGTACTTC. Its translation is CASSEDLRPYEQYF.

This clonotype came up a few times. J is TRBJ2-3 and V is TRBV7-2; 9 nucleotides match TRBD1. With V trimmed by 5 bases and J by 4 bases, 7 bases remained unmatched. The length of the CDR3 is 15 residues. Germline lookup yields CDR1 SGHTA and CDR2 FQGNSA. DNA for the CDR3: TGTGCCAGCAGCCCAAGGTGGGACAGGGCAGATACGCAGTATTTT. It yields the protein CASSPRWDRADTQYF.

This clonotype was detected only a few times. V is TRBV4-2 and J is TRBJ2-1; D is perhaps TRBD2 (6 bases). From germline, CDR1 is LGHNA and CDR2 YNFKEQ. Trimming removed 1 base at V and 6 bases at J, with 16 bases between. CDR3 length: 16 amino acids. In nucleotides, the CDR3 is TGTGCCAGCAGCCAAGGTCGGGCGGGATCCATCAATGAGCAGTTCTTC. It translates to CASSQGRAGSINEQFF.

V is TRBV20-1 and J is TRBJ2-7; perhaps D is TRBD1 or TRBD2 (5 bases each). The CDR3 is 14 amino acids. The germline V gene has CDR1 DFQATT and CDR2 SNEGSKA (reference sequence). The V and J ends lost 6 bases and 1 base respectively, with 16 bases between them. The CDR3 nucleotides read TGCAGTGCGGCCACCCGGGGCGGGTCCTACGAGCAGTACTTC. Amino acid sequence: CSAATRGGSYEQYF.

Remarks on this clonotype: Relative to the germline gene, one junction end is altered; a read error may explain this. V is TRBV7-2 and J is TRBJ2-7; TRBD2 matches 8 bases. CDR3 length equals 15 residues. Germline CDR1 SGHTA, CDR2 FQGNSA. In DNA, the CDR3 is TGCGCCAGCGGCCAATCAGTAGCGGGATTCTACGAGCAGTACTTC. This gives the protein CASGQSVAGFYEQYF.

This clonotype was counted only a few times. CDR3 residues: CASSAFVASGTPYQETQYF. CDR3 nucleotides: TGTGCCAGTAGTGCCTTCGTCGCTAGCGGGACACCGTACCAAGAGACCCAGTACTTC. J is TRBJ2-5 and V is TRBV19; 9 nucleotides match TRBD2. The CDR3 runs 19 residues. Germline V CDR1 and CDR2: LNHDA, SQIVND (reference sequence). The ends lost 5 bases at V and 0 bases at J; junction bases unmatched: 16.

This clonotype was picked up a small number of times. J is TRBJ2-1 and V is TRBV7-2; 7 positions agree with TRBD2. The CDR3 runs 18 residues. Germline CDR1 is SGHTA and CDR2 is FQGNSA. Trimming took 0 bases from V and 9 from J; bases not matched to a gene: 17. CDR3 in DNA: TGTGCCAGCAGCTTAGCGCTAAATCGGGGACTACTTACAAGTGAGCAGTTCTTC. It translates to CASSLALNRGLLTSEQFF.